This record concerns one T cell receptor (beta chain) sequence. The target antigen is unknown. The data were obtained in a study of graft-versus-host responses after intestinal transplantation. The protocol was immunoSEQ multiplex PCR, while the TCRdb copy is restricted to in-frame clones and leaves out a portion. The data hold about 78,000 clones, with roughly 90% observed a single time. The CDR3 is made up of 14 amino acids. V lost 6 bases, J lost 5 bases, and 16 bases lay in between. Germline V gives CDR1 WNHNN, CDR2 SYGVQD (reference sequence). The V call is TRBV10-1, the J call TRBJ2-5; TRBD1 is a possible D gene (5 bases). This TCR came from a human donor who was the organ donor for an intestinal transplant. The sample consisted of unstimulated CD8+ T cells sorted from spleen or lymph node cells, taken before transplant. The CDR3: CASSFDSFTETQYF. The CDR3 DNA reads TGCGCCAGCAGCTTTGACAGTTTTACGGAGACCCAGTACTTC.